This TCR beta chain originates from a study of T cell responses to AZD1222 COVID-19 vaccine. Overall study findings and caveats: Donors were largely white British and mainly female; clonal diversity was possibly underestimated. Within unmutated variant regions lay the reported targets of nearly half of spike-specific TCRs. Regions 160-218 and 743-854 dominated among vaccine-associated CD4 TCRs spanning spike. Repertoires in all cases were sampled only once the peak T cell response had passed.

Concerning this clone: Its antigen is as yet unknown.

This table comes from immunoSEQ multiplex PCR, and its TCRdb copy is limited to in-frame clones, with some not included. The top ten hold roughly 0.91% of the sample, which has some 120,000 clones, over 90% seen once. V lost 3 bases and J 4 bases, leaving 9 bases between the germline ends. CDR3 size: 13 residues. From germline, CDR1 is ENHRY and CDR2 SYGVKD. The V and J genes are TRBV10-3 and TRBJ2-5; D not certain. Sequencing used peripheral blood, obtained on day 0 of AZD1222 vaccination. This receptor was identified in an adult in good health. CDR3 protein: CAISEPGGETQYF. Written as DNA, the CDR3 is TGTGCCATCAGTGAACCAGGTGGAGAGACCCAGTACTTC.